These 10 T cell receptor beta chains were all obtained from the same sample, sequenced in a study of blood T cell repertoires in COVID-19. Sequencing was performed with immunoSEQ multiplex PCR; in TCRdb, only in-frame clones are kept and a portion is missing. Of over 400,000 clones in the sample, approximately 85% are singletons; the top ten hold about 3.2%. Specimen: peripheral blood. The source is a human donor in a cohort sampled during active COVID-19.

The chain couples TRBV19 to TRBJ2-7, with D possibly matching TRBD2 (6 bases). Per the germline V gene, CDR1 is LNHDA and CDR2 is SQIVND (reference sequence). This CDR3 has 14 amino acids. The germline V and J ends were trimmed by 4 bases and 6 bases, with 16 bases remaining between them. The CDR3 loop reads CASSTASRRGEQYF. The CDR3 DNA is TGTGCCAGTAGTACGGCTAGCAGGAGGGGCGAGCAGTACTTC.

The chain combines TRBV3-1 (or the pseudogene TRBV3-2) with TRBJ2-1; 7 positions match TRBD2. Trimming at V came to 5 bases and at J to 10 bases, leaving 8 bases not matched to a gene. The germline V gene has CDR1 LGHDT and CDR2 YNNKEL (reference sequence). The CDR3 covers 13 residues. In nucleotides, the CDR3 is TGTGCCAGCAGCGTAGGGACTAATATCGAGCAGTTCTTC. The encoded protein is CASSVGTNIEQFF.

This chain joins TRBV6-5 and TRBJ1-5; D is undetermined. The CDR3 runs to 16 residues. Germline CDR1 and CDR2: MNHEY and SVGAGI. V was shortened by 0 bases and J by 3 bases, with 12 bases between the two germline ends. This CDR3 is CASSYSNPGYNQPQHF. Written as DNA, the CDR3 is TGTGCCAGCAGTTACTCGAACCCGGGGTACAATCAGCCCCAGCATTTT.

In DNA form, the CDR3 reads TGTGCCAGCAGGGGGGAGGGACACTTGAACACTGAAGCTTTCTTT. Residues: CASRGEGHLNTEAFF. This chain joins TRBV28 and TRBJ1-1; possible D gene TRBD1, 6 bases. CDR1 is MDHEN, CDR2 SYDVKM, per germline. Trimming cost V 6 bases and J 0 bases, with 14 bases left between them. The CDR3 covers 15 residues.

The CDR3: CASSGGRRNTEAFF. As DNA, the CDR3 is TGTGCCAGCAGCGGGGGGCGCAGGAACACTGAAGCTTTCTTT. The chain joins TRBV28 to TRBJ1-1; perhaps TRBD1 as D (6 bases). CDR3 length: 14 amino acids. CDR1 MDHEN and CDR2 SYDVKM come from the germline V gene. V dropped 6 bases and J dropped 1 base, with 12 bases sitting between them.

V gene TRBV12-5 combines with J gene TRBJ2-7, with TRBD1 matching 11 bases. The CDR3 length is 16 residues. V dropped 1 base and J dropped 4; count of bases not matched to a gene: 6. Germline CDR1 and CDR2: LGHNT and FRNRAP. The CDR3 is CASGLAPGQGGYEQYF. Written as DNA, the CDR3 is TGTGCTAGTGGTTTGGCACCGGGACAGGGGGGATACGAGCAGTACTTC.

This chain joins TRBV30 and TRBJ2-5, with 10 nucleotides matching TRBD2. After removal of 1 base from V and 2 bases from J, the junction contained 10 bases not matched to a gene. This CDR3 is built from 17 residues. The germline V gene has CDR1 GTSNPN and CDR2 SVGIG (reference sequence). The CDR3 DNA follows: TGTGCCTGGAGTGGACTAGCGGGCGGATTAAAGCAAGAGACCCAGTACTTC. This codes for CAWSGLAGGLKQETQYF. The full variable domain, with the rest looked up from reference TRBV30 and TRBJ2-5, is SQTIHQWPATLVQPVGSPLSLECTVEGTSNPNLYWYRQAAGRGLQLLFYSVGIGQISSEVPQNLSASRPQDRQFILSSKKLLLSDSGFYLCAWSGLAGGLKQETQYFGPGTRLLVL.

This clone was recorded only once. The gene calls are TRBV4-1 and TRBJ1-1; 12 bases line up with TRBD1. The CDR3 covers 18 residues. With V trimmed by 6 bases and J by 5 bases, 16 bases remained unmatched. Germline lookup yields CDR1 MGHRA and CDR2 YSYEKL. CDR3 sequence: CASRPTGQGASSWTEAFF. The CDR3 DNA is TGCGCCAGCAGGCCCACGGGACAGGGGGCTTCAAGTTGGACTGAAGCTTTCTTT.

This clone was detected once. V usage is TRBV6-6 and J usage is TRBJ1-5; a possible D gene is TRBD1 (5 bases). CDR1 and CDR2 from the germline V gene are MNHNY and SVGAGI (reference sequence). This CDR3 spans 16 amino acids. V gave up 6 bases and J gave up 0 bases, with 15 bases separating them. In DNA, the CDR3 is TGTGCCAGCAGACAGCACAGGCAGTATAGCAATCAGCCCCAGCATTTT. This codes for CASRQHRQYSNQPQHF.

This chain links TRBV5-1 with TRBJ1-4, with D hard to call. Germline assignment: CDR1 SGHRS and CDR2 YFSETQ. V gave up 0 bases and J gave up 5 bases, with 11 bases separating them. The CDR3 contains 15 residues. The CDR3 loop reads CASSLGGQRNEKLFF. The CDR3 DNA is TGCGCCAGCAGCTTGGGCGGGCAGCGGAATGAAAAACTGTTTTTT.